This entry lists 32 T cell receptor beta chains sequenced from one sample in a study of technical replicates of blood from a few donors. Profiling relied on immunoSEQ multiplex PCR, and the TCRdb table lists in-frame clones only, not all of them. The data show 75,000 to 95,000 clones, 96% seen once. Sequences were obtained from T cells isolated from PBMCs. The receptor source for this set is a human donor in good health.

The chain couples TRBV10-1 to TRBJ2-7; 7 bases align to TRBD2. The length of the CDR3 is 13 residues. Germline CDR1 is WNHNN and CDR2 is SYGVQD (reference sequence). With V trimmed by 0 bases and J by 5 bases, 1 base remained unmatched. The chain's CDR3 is CASSESGRDEQYF. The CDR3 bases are TGCGCCAGCAGTGAGTCGGGGAGGGACGAGCAGTACTTC.

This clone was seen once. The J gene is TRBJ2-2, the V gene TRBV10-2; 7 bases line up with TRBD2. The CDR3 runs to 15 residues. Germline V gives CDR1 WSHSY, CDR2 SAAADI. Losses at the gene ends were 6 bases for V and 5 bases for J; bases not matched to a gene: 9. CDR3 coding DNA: TGCGCCAGCAGAGGGGAGGGGCGATGGACCGGGGAGCTGTTTTTT. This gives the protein CASRGEGRWTGELFF.

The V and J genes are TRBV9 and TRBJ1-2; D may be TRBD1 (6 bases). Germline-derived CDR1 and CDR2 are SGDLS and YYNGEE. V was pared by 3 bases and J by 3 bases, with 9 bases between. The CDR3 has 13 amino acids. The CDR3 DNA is TGTGCCAGCAGCGCGGACAGCCACTATGGCTACACCTTC. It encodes CASSADSHYGYTF.

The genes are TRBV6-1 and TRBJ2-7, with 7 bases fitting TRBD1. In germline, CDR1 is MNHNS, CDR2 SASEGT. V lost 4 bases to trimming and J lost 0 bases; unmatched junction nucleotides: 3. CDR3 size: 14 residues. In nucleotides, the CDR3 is TGTGCCAGCAGTGCGGGACAGAGCTCCTACGAGCAGTACTTC. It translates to CASSAGQSSYEQYF.

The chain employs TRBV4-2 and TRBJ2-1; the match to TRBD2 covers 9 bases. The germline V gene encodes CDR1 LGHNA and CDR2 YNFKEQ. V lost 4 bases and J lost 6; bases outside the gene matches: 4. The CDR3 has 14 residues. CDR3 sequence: CASSLGLALNEQFF. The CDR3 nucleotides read TGTGCCAGCAGCCTTGGACTAGCGCTCAATGAGCAGTTCTTC.

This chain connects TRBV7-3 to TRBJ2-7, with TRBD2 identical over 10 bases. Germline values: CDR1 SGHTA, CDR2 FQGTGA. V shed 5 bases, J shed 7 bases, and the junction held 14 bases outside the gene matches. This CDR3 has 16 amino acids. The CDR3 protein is CASSPKAASGSREQYF. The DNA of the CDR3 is TGTGCCAGCAGCCCGAAGGCGGCTAGCGGGAGTAGGGAGCAGTACTTC.

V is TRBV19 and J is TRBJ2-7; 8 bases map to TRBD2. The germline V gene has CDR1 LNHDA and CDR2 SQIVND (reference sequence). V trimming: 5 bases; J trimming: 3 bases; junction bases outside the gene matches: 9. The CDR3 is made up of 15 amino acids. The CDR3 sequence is CASSVIAGHDYEQYF. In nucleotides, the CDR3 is TGTGCCAGTAGTGTGATAGCGGGACATGACTACGAGCAGTACTTC.

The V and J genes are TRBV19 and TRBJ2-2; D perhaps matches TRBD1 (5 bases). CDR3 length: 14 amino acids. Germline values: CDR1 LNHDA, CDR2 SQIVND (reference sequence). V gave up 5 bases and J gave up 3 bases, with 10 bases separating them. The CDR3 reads CASSFGAYTGELFF. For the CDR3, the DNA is TGTGCCAGTAGTTTTGGGGCTTACACCGGGGAGCTGTTTTTT.

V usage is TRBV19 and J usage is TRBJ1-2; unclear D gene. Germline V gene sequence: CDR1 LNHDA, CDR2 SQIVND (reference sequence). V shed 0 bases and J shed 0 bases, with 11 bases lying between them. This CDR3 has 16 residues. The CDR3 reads CASSIDQEEANYGYTF. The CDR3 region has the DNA TGTGCCAGTAGTATAGATCAGGAGGAAGCTAACTATGGCTACACCTTC.

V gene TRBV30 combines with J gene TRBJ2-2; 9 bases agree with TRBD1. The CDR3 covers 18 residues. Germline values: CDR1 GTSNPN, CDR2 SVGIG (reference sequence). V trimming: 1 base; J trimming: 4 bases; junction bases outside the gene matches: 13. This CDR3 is CAWSGLPWDRVATGELFF. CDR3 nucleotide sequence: TGTGCCTGGAGTGGTCTTCCCTGGGACAGGGTAGCCACCGGGGAGCTGTTTTTT.

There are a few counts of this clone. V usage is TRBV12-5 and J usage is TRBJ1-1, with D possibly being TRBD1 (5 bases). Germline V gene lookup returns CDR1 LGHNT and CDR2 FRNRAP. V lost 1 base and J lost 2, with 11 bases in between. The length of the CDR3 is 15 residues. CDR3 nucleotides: TGTGCTAGTGGTTTGGACAGGAGTAGTAACACTGAAGCTTTCTTT. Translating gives CASGLDRSSNTEAFF.

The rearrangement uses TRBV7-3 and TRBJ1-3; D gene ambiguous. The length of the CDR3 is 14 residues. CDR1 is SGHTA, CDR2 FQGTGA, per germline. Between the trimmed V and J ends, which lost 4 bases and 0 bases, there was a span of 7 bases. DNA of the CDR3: TGTGCCAGCAGCTCAAGCAACTCTGGAAACACCATATATTTT. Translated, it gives CASSSSNSGNTIYF.

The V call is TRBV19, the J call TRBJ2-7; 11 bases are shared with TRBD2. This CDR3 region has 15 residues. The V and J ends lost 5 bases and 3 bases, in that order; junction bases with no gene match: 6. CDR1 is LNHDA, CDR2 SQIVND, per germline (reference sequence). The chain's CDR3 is CASSGVGTSGYEQYF. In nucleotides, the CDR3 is TGTGCCAGTAGTGGCGTTGGGACTAGCGGCTACGAGCAGTACTTC.

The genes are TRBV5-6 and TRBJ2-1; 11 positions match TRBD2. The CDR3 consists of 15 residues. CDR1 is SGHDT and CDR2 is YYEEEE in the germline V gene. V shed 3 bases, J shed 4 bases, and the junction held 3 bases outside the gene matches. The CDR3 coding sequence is TGTGCCAGCAGCTCGGGACTAGCGGCTTACAATGAGCAGTTCTTC. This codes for CASSSGLAAYNEQFF.

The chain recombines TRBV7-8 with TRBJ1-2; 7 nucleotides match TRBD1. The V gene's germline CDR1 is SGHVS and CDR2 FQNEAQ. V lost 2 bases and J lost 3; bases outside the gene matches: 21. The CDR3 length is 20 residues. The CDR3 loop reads CASSLRFSGTDELLHYGYTF. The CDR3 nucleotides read TGTGCCAGCAGCTTAAGGTTTAGTGGGACAGATGAGCTTTTGCACTATGGCTACACCTTC. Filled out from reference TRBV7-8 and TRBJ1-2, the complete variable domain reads GAGVSQSPRYKVAKRGQDVALRCDPISGHVSLFWYQQALGQGPEFLTYFQNEAQLDKSGLPSDRFFAERPEGSVSTLKIQRTQQEDSAVYLCASSLRFSGTDELLHYGYTFGSGTRLTVV.

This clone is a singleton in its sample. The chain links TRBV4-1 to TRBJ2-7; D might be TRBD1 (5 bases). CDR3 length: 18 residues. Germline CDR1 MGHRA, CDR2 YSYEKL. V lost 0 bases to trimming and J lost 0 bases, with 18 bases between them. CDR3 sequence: CASSQDGAELTNSYEQYF. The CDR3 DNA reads TGCGCCAGCAGCCAAGATGGGGCCGAACTCACTAACTCCTACGAGCAGTACTTC.

The CDR3 region is CASSPTASSANNEQFF. The CDR3 DNA is TGTGCCAGCAGCCCCACCGCGTCTAGCGCAAACAATGAGCAGTTCTTC. This rearrangement joins TRBV7-3 to TRBJ2-1; maybe TRBD2 (6 bases). This CDR3 has 16 amino acids. V dropped 5 bases and J dropped 5 bases, with 19 bases sitting between them. Germline CDR1 SGHTA, CDR2 FQGTGA. The full variable domain, completed using reference TRBV7-3 and TRBJ2-1, is GAGVSQTPSNKVTEKGKYVELRCDPISGHTALYWYRQSLGQGPEFLIYFQGTGAADDSGLPNDRFFAVRPEGSVSTLKIQRTERGDSAVYLCASSPTASSANNEQFFGPGTRLTVL.

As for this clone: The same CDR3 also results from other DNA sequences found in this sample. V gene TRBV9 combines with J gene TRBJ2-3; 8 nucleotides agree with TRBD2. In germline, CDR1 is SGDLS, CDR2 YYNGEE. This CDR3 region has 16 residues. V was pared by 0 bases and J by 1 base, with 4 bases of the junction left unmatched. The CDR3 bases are TGTGCCAGCAGCGTAGTAAGAGCGGGGGGCACAGATACGCAGTATTTT. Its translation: CASSVVRAGGTDTQYF.

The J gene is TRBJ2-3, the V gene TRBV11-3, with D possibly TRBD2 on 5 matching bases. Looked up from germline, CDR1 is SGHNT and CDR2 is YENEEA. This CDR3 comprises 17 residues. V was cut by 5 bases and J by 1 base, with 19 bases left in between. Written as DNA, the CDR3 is TGTGCCAGCAGCCAAGTAAGAGGGCAGGAGGGCACAGATACGCAGTATTTT. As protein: CASSQVRGQEGTDTQYF. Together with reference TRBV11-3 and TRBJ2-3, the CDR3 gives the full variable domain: EAGVVQSPRYKIIEKKQPVAFWCNPISGHNTLYWYLQNLGQGPELLIRYENEEAVDDSQLPKDRFSAERLKGVDSTLKIQPAELGDSAVYLCASSQVRGQEGTDTQYFGPGTRLTVL.

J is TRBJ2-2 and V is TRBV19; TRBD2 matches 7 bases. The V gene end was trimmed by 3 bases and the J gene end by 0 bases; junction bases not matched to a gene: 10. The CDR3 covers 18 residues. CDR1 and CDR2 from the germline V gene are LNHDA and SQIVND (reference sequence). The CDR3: CASSMGTRRESNTGELFF. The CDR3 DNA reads TGTGCCAGTAGTATGGGTACCCGGCGGGAGTCGAACACCGGGGAGCTGTTTTTT.

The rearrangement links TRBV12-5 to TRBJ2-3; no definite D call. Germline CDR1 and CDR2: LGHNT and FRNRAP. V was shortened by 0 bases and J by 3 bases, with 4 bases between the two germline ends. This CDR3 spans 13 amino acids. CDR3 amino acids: CASGLVLTDTQYF. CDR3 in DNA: TGTGCTAGTGGTTTGGTACTGACAGATACGCAGTATTTT.

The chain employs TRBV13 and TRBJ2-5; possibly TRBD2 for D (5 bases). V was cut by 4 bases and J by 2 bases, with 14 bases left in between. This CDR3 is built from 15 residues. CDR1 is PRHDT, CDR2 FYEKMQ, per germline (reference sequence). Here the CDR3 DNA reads TGTGCCAGCAGCTCGGGGTGGGCGTTACAAGAGACCCAGTACTTC. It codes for CASSSGWALQETQYF.

Here the CDR3 reads CASTTGKLFGGELFF. CDR3 bases: TGTGCCAGCACAACGGGGAAACTCTTCGGCGGGGAGCTGTTTTTT. The chain has TRBV2 and TRBJ2-2; possibly TRBD2 for D (5 bases). Germline-derived CDR1 and CDR2 are SNHLY and FYNNEI. The CDR3 consists of 15 residues. V was shortened by 7 bases and J by 7 bases, with 19 bases between the two germline ends.

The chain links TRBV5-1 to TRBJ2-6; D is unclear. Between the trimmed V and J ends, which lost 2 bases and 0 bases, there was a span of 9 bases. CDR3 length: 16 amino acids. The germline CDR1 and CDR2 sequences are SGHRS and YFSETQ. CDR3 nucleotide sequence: TGCGCCAGCAGCTTAAGTCAGTTCTCTGGGGCCAACGTCCTGACTTTC. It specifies CASSLSQFSGANVLTF.

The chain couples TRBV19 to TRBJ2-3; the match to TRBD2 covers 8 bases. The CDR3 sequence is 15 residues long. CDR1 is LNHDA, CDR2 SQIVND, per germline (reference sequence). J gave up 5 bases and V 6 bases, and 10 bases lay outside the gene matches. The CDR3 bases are TGTGCCAGTAGCGGAAGCGGGAGTCATGGAGATACGCAGTATTTT. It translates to CASSGSGSHGDTQYF.

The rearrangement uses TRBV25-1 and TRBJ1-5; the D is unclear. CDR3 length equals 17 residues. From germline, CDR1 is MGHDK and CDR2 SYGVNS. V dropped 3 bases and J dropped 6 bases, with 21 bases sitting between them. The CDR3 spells CASSEGGGQRGIQPQHF. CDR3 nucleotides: TGTGCCAGCAGTGAGGGTGGAGGGCAGCGTGGCATTCAGCCCCAGCATTTT. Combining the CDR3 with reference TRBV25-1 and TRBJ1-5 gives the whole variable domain EADIYQTPRYLVIGTGKKITLECSQTMGHDKMYWYQQDPGMELHLIHYSYGVNSTEKGDLSSESTVSRIRTEHFPLTLESARPSHTSQYLCASSEGGGQRGIQPQHFGDGTRLSIL.

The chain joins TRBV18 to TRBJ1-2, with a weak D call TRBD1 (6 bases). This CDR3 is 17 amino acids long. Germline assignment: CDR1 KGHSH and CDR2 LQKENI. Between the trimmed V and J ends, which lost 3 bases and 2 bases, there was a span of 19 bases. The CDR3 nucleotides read TGTGCCAGCTCACCTTTATCAGCCGGGGACACGAACTATGGCTACACCTTC. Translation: CASSPLSAGDTNYGYTF.

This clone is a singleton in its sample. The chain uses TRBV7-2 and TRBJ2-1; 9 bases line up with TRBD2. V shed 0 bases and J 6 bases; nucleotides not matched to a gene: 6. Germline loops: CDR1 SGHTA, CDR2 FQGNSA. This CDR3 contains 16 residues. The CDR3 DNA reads TGTGCCAGCAGCTTAGCAGGCGGGAGGGCCACCAATGAGCAGTTCTTC. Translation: CASSLAGGRATNEQFF.

The CDR3 sequence is CASSSPLAGADNEQFF. CDR3 in DNA: TGTGCCAGCAGCTCCCCCCTAGCGGGAGCCGACAATGAGCAGTTCTTC. V and J are TRBV13 and TRBJ2-1; 10 bases agree with TRBD2. V was clipped by 4 bases and J by 5 bases; unmatched bases: 8. The CDR3 covers 16 residues. Germline V gene lookup returns CDR1 PRHDT and CDR2 FYEKMQ (reference sequence).

DNA for the CDR3: TGTGCCAGCAGCTTGTATTTCTACAATGAGCAGTTCTTC. Protein sequence: CASSLYFYNEQFF. The chain employs TRBV5-4 and TRBJ2-1; D remains ambiguous. The CDR3 sequence is 13 residues long. Trimming removed 1 base at V and 3 bases at J, with 5 bases between. The V gene's germline CDR1 is SGHNT and CDR2 YYREEE (reference sequence).

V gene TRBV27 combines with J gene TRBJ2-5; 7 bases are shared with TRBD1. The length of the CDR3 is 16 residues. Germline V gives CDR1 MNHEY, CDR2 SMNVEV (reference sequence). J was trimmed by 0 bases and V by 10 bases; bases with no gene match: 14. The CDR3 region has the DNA TGTGCCACCATTGGTTGGACAGGCGAGTACCAAGAGACCCAGTACTTC. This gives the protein CATIGWTGEYQETQYF.

The CDR3 coding sequence is TGTGCCTGGGGAGACAGGGGTTACGAGCAGTACTTC. Protein product: CAWGDRGYEQYF. V is TRBV30 and J is TRBJ2-7; the match to TRBD1 covers 8 bases. Germline values: CDR1 GTSNPN, CDR2 SVGIG (reference sequence). Trimming cost V 5 bases and J 4 bases; bases outside gene matches: 4. The CDR3 is 12 residues long.